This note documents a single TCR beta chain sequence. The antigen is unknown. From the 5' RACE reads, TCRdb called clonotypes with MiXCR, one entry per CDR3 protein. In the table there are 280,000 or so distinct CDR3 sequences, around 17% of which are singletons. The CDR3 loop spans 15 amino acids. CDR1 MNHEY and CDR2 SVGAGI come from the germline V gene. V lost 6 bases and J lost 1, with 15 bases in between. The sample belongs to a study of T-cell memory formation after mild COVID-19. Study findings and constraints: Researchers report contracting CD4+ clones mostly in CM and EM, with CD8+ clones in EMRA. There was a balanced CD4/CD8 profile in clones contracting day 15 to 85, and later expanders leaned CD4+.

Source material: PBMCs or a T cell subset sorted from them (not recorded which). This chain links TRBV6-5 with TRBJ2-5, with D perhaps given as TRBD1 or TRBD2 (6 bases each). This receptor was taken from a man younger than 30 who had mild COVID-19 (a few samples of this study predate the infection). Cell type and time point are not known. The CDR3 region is CASRLPKGGQETQYF. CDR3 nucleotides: TGTGCCAGCAGACTCCCGAAGGGGGGCCAAGAGACCCAGTACTTC.